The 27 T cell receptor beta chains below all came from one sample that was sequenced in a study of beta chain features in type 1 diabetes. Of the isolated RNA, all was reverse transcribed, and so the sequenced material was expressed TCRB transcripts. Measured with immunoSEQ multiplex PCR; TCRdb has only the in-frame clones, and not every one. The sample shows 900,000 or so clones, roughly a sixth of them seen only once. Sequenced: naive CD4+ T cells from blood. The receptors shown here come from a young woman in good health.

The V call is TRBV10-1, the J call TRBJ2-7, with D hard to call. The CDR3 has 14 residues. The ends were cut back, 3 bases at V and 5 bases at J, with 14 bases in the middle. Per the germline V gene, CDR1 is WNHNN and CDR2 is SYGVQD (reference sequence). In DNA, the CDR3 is TGCGCCAGCAGTGATGGCGGAGAAGGGAACGAGCAGTACTTC. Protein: CASSDGGEGNEQYF.

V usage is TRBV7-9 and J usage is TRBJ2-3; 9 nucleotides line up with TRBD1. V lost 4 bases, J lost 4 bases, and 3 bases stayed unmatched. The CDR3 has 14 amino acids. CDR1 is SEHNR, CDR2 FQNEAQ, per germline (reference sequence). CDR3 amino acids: CASSSGQGPDTQYF. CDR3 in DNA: TGTGCCAGCAGCTCCGGACAGGGGCCAGATACGCAGTATTTT.

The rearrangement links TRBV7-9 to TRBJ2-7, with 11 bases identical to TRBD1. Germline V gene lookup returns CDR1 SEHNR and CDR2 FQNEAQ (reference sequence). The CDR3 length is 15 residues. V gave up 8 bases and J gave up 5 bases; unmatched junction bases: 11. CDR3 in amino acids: CASAQDRGRSNEQYF. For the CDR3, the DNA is TGTGCCAGCGCCCAGGACAGGGGGCGATCCAACGAGCAGTACTTC.

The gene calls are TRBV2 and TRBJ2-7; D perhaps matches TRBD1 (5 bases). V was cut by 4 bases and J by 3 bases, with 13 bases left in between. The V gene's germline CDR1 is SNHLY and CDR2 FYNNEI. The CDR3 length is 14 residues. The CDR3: CASSARQGVYEQYF. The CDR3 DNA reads TGTGCCAGCAGTGCTCGCCAGGGTGTCTACGAGCAGTACTTC. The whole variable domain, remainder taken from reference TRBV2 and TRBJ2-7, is EPEVTQTPSHQVTQMGQEVILRCVPISNHLYFYWYRQILGQKVEFLVSFYNNEISEKSEIFDDQFSVERPDGSNFTLKIRSTKLEDSAMYFCASSARQGVYEQYFGPGTRLTVT.

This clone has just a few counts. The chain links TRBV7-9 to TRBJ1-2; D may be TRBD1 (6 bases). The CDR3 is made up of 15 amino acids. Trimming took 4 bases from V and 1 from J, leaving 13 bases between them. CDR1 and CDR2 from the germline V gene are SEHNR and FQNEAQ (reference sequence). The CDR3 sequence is CASSSGQPDNYGYTF. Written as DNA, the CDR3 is TGTGCCAGCAGCTCCGGACAGCCAGATAACTATGGCTACACCTTC.

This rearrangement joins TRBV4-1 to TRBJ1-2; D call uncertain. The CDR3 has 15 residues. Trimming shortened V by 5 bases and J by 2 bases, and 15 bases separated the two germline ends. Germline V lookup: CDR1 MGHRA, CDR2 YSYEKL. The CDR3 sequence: CASSGKYSLNYGYTF. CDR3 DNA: TGCGCCAGCAGCGGGAAGTACAGCCTGAACTATGGCTACACCTTC.

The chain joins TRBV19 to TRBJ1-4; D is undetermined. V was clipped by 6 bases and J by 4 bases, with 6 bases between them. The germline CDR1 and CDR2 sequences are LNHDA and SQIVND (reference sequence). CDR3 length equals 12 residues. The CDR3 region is CASSPLNEKLFF. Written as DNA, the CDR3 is TGTGCCAGTAGCCCGCTTAATGAAAAACTGTTTTTT.

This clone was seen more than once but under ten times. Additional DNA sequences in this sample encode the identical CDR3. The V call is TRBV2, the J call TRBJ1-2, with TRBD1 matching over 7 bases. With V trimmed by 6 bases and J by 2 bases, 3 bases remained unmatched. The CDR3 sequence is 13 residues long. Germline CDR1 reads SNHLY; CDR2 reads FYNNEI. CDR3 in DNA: TGTGCCAGCAGCGTGGGACAGAACTATGGCTACACCTTC. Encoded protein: CASSVGQNYGYTF.

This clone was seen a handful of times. The CDR3 spells CASSSRGKQLSTDTQYF. The CDR3 DNA follows: TGTGCCAGCAGCTCTCGCGGGAAGCAACTTAGCACAGATACGCAGTATTTT. The J gene is TRBJ2-3, the V gene TRBV7-9; D might be TRBD2 (6 bases). Between the trimmed V and J ends, which lost 4 bases and 0 bases, there was a span of 17 bases. Germline V lookup: CDR1 SEHNR, CDR2 FQNEAQ (reference sequence). The CDR3 consists of 17 residues.

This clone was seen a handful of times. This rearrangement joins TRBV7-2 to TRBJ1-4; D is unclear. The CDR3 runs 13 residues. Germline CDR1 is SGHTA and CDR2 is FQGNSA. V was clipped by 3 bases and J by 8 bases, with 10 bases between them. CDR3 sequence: CASSFRGAEKLFF. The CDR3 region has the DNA TGTGCCAGCAGCTTCCGGGGAGCAGAAAAACTGTTTTTT.

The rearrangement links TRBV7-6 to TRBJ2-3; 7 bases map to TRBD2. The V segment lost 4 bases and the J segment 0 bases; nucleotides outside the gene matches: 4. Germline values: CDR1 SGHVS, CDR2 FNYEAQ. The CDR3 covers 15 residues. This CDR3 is CASSSSGTSTDTQYF. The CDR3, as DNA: TGTGCCAGCAGCTCTAGCGGAACTAGCACAGATACGCAGTATTTT.

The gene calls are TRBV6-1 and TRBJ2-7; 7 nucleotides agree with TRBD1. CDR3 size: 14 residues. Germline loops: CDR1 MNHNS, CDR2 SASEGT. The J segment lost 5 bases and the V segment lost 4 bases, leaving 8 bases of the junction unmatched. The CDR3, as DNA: TGTGCCAGCAGTGCCTGGACAGGTCTCGACGAGCAGTACTTC. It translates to CASSAWTGLDEQYF.

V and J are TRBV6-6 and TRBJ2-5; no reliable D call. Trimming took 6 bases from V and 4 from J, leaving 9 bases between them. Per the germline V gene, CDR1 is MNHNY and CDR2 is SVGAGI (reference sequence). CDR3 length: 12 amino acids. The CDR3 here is CASRTATETQYF. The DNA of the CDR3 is TGTGCCAGCAGAACAGCTACAGAGACCCAGTACTTC.

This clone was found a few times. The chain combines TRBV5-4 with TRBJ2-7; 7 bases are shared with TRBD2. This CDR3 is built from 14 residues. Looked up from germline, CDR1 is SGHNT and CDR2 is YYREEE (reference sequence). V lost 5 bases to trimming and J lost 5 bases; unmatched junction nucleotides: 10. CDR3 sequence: CASSRGTIVDEQYF. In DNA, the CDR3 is TGTGCCAGCAGTCGCGGGACTATAGTTGACGAGCAGTACTTC.

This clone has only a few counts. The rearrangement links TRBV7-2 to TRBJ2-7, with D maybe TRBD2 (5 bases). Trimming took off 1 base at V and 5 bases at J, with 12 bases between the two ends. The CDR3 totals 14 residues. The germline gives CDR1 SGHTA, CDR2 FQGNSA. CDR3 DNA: TGTGCCAGCAGCTTAGTGGCGGGTTTAGACGAGCAGTACTTC. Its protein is CASSLVAGLDEQYF.

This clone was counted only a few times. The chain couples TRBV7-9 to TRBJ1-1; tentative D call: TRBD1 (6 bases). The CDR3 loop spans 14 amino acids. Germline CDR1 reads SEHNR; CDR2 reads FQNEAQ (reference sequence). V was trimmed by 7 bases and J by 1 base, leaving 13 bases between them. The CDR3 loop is CASKEKTGNTEAFF. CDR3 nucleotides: TGTGCCAGCAAGGAAAAGACAGGGAACACTGAAGCTTTCTTT.

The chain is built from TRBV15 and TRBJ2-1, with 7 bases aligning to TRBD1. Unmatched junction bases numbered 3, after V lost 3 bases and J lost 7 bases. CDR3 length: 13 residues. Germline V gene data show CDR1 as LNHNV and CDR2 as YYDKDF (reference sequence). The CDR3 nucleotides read TGTGCCACCAGCAGCCAACAGGGGAATGAGCAGTTCTTC. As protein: CATSSQQGNEQFF.

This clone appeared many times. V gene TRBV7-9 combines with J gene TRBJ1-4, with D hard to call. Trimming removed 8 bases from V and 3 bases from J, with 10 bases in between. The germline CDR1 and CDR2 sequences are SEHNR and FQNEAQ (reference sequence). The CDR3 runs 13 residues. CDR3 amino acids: CASGAVANEKLFF. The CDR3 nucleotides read TGTGCCAGCGGCGCTGTGGCTAATGAAAAACTGTTTTTT.

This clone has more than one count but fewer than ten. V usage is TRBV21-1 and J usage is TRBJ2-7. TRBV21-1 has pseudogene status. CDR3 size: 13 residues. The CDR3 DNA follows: TGTGCCAGCACAGATCCAGCTATTTACGAGCAGTACTTC. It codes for CASTDPAIYEQYF.

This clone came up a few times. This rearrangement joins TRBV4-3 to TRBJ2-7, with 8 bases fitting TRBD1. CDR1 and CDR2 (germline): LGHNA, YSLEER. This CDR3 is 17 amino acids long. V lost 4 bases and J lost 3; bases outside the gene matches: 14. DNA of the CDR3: TGCGCCAGCAGCCGCCAATACAGGGGGAATGTGTACTACGAGCAGTACTTC. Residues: CASSRQYRGNVYYEQYF.

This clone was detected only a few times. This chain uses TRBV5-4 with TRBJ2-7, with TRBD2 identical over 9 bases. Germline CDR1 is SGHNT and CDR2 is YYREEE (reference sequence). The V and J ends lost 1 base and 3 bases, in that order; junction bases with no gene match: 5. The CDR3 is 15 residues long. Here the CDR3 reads CASSLMSSGDYEQYF. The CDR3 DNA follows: TGTGCCAGCAGCTTGATGTCTAGCGGGGACTACGAGCAGTACTTC.

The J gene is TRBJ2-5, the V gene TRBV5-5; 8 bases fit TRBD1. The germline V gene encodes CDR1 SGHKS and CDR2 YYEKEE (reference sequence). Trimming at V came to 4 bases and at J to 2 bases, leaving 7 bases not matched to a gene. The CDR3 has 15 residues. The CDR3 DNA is TGTGCCAGCAGCCTCGGGACAGGTGGACAAGAGACCCAGTACTTC. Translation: CASSLGTGGQETQYF. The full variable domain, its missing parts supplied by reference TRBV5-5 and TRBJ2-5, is DAGVTQSPTHLIKTRGQQVTLRCSPISGHKSVSWYQQVLGQGPQFIFQYYEKEERGRGNFPDRFSARQFPNYSSELNVNALLLGDSALYLCASSLGTGGQETQYFGPGTRLLVL.

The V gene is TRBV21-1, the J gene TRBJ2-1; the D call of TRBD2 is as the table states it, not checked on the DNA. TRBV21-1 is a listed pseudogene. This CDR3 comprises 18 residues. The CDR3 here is CASSSGTSVPPSYNEQFF. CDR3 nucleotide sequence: TGTGCCAGCAGCAGTGGGACTAGCGTCCCACCCTCCTACAATGAGCAGTTCTTC.

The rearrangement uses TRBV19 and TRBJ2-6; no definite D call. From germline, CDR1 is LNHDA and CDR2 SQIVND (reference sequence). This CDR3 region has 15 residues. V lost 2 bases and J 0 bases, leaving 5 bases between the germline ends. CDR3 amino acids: CASSIKSSGANVLTF. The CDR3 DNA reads TGTGCCAGTAGTATAAAGTCCTCTGGGGCCAACGTCCTGACTTTC.

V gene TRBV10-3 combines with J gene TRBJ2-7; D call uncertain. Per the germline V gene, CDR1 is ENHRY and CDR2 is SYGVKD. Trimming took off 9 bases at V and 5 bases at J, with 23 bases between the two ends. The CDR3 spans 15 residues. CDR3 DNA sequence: TGTGCCATGTCCTCGGGCCCATCTGGGGTCCACGAGCAGTACTTC. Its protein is CAMSSGPSGVHEQYF.

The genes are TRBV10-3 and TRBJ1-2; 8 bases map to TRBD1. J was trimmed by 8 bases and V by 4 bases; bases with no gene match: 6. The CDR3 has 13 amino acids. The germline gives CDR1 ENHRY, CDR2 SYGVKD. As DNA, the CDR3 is TGTGCCATCAGTGCGACAGGGGCGTTCGGCTACACCTTC. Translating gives CAISATGAFGYTF.

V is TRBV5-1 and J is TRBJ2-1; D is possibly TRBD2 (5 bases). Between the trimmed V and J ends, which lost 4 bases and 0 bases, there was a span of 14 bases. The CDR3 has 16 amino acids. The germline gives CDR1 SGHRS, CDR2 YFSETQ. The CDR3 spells CASSPPVAGSYNEQFF. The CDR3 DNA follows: TGCGCCAGCAGCCCCCCGGTGGCGGGCTCCTACAATGAGCAGTTCTTC.